Below, 2 T cell receptor beta chains from the same sample are listed, as sequenced in a study of cytomegalovirus exposure and HLA in healthy donors. The PCR made use of 60 Vbeta and 13 Jbeta primers. Sequencing used immunoSEQ multiplex PCR; TCRdb keeps in-frame clones, though not all of them. The sample shows about 180,000 clones, approximately 72% of them seen only once. Sequenced: PBMCs. The source of these receptors is a human donor in good health.

The V gene is TRBV4-3, the J gene TRBJ1-4; D gene ambiguous. Per the germline V gene, CDR1 is LGHNA and CDR2 is YSLEER. Deletions cut 4 bases from V and 4 bases from J, with 10 bases between. This CDR3 is 14 amino acids long. The CDR3 coding sequence is TGCGCCAGCAGCCCAGACACAAGTAATGAAAAACTGTTTTTT. Translated: CASSPDTSNEKLFF.

This clone was counted only a few times. The chain joins TRBV27 to TRBJ1-2; a possible D gene is TRBD1 (5 bases). CDR1 and CDR2 (germline): MNHEY, SMNVEV (reference sequence). CDR3 length: 15 residues. V was trimmed by 3 bases and J by 1 base, leaving 12 bases between them. Written as DNA, the CDR3 is TGTGCCAGCAGTTTTCTCGGGGACTTTAACTATGGCTACACCTTC. It is translated as CASSFLGDFNYGYTF.